Reported below is one TCR beta chain. There is no known antigen for this receptor. One base away there is no much larger clone; base qualities are not given. Its CDR3 holds 21 amino acids, cysteine through phenylalanine. The kept DNA is CDR3 alone, 63 bases in frame from the first base. CDR1 MNHNY and CDR2 SVGAGI are derived from the germline V gene (reference sequence). V is shortened by 2 bases, J by 4 bases, and the region joining them spans 30 bases. Sequenced on an Illumina NovaSeq 6000. TCR cDNA was synthesized by 5'RACE template switching, which introduced a universal primer site and unique molecular identifiers. cDNA synthesis was primed from both the TCR alpha and TCR beta constant segments. Two PCR steps were used to amplify libraries, with sample barcodes and sequencing adapters being added in the second step. Sequencing of the libraries was done on either Illumina HiSeq 2500 (2x100 bp) or NovaSeq (2x150 bp). The published analysis was carried out like this. MIGEC handled demultiplexing of reads and collapsing into UMI consensus sequences, while MiXCR performed V(D)J alignment. Clonotypes responding to the vaccine were identified with edgeR on replicate PBMC samples, with the criteria of FDR below 0.01 and a log2 fold change above 5 up to day 15. Each bulk clonotype was labeled CD4 or CD8 based on which sequenced repertoire, CD4 or CD8, contained the clonotype at higher abundance. TCRdb applied fastp at Q25 and MiXCR to the public reads, then kept only in-frame beta chains. Every entry covers one CDR3 protein and lists the most common genes and DNA from its rows. The V and J calls, along with clone size, are taken from TCRdb and not from the paper's own processing. In this sample the table shows approximately 330,000 distinct CDR3 sequences, over 4% of which occur a single time. Roughly 25% of the sample lies in the top ten.

These data are taken from a study of T cells after yellow fever vaccination (dated by TCRdb to between 2018 and 2021). Study-wide context: The SMART-Seq v4 Ultra Low Input RNA kit was used to prepare libraries from fractions with low cell numbers. Bulk TCR alpha and beta repertoires were sequenced longitudinally to track T-cell clones before and after primary and booster YFV17D yellow fever vaccination. Two healthy male donors, one aged 18 to 30 and one aged 30 to 40 years, were included in the cohort. Blood samples were taken at several timepoints before and after primary and secondary immunization, and bulk PBMC replicates and cell subsets were isolated.

Beyond this particular receptor, the publication reports: Because the study included only two donors, the extent to which the findings can be generalized is limited. Because abundant contaminating clonotypes from the bulk population could be contained in FACS-sorted repertoires, computational filtering was required. Compared with the primary T-cell response, the secondary T-cell response was faster but weaker, reaching its peak on day 5 rather than on day 15. A small fraction of clonotypes showed up in both the CD4 and CD8 compartments, probably as a result of convergent recombination. Most clones expanded after primary vaccination (about 96% of CD4 and approximately 86% of CD8) were re-detected after the booster, suggesting that broad memory maintenance occurred.

What the treatment or condition label conveys for this sample: live attenuated yellow fever vaccine strain. Two biological replicates of bulk PBMCs were collected at each blood-draw timepoint. PBMCs were isolated from peripheral blood using a standard Ficoll-Paque protocol. TriZol was used to extract RNA from bulk PBMCs, from CD4 and CD8 fractions, and from dextramer-positive and dextramer-negative fractions. The input for sequencing was PBMCs, taken 5 days after the yellow fever booster vaccination. The chain is made from TRBV6-6 and TRBJ1-5; the D segment cannot be called with confidence. The sequence was obtained from a young man who received the YFV17D yellow fever vaccine. Read as DNA, the sequence is TGTGCCAGCAGTTACACTCCCGGGGAGGGAGGAATTTCTACAACTAATCAGCCCCAGCATTTT. It is translated as CASSYTPGEGGISTTNQPQHF.